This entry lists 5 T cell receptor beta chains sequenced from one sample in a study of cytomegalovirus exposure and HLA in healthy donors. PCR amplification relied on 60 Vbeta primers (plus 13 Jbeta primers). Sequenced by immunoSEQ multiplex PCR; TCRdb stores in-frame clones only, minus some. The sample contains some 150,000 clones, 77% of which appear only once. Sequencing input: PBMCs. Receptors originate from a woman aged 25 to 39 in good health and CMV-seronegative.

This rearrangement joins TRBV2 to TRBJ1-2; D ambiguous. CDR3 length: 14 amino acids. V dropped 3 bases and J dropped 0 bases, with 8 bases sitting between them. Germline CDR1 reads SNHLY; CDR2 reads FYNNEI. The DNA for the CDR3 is TGTGCCAGCAGTGATTTTGAGTCTAACTATGGCTACACCTTC. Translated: CASSDFESNYGYTF.

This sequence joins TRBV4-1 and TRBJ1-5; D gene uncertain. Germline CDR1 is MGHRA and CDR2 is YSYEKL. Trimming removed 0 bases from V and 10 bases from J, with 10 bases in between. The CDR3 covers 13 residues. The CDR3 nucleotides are TGCGCCAGCAGCCAAGATAGACCAGGCCCCCAGCATTTT. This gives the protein CASSQDRPGPQHF.

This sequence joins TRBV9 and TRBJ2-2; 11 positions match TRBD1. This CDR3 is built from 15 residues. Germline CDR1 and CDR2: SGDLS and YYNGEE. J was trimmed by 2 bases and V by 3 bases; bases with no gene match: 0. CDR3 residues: CASSGTGGNTGELFF. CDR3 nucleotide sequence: TGTGCCAGCAGCGGGACAGGGGGCAACACCGGGGAGCTGTTTTTT.

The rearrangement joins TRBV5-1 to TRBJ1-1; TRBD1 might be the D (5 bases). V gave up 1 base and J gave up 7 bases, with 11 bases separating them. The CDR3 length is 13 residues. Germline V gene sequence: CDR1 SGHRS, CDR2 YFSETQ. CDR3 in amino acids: CASSLSRGGEAFF. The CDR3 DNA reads TGCGCCAGCAGCTTGTCGCGGGGCGGTGAAGCTTTCTTT.

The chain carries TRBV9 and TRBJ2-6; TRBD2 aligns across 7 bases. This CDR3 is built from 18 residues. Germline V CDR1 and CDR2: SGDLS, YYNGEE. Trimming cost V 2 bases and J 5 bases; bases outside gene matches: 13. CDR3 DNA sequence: TGTGCCAGCAGCGTGACCGACCGGGACTACGCTTGGGCCAACGTCCTGACTTTC. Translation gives CASSVTDRDYAWANVLTF. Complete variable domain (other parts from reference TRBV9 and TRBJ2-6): DSGVTQTPKHLITATGQRVTLRCSPRSGDLSVYWYQQSLDQGLQFLIQYYNGEERAKGNILERFSAQQFPDLHSELNLSSLELGDSALYFCASSVTDRDYAWANVLTFGAGSRLTVL.